The 12 T cell receptor beta chains below all came from one sample that was sequenced in a study of Ad26.COV2.S vaccination and SARS-CoV-2 variants. The treatment was: roughly 18 received Ad26.COV2.S at low or high dose, single or two shots; 5 received placebo; per-sample allocation not given. Collection of samples fell on day 63 after the first vaccine or placebo injection. Sequenced by immunoSEQ multiplex PCR; TCRdb stores in-frame clones only, minus some. Of 350,000 to 400,000 clones in the sample, about 89% were seen once. The specimen was peripheral blood, collected in a trial of Ad26.COV2.S vaccine versus placebo. The source is a person between 18 and 65 years old who received the Ad26.COV2.S COVID-19 vaccine or a placebo.

The gene calls are TRBV12-3 or TRBV12-4 and TRBJ1-1, with TRBD1 identical over 7 bases. The CDR3 is 12 amino acids. J gave up 12 bases and V 6 bases, and 10 bases lay outside the gene matches. CDR3 amino acids: CASRTGTVSTFF. The CDR3 DNA is TGTGCCAGCAGGACCGGGACAGTCTCTACTTTCTTT.

This chain joins TRBV24-1 and TRBJ2-5; D is unresolved. V was trimmed by 4 bases and J by 1 base, leaving 6 bases between them. CDR1 is KGHDR and CDR2 is SFDVKD in the germline V gene. The length of the CDR3 is 13 residues. The CDR3 here is CATSEGSQETQYF. As DNA, the CDR3 is TGTGCCACCAGTGAAGGCAGCCAAGAGACCCAGTACTTC.

V gene TRBV11-3 combines with J gene TRBJ2-3; no clear D gene. V lost 0 bases, J lost 5 bases, and 6 bases lay in between. CDR3 length equals 13 residues. CDR1 is SGHNT, CDR2 YENEEA, per germline. As DNA, the CDR3 is TGTGCCAGCAGCTTAGATGCGGTAGATACGCAGTATTTT. Residues: CASSLDAVDTQYF.

This rearrangement joins TRBV18 to TRBJ2-5; 7 bases line up with TRBD2. Germline V CDR1 and CDR2: KGHSH, LQKENI. The CDR3 runs 13 residues. Trimming cost V 8 bases and J 5 bases; bases outside gene matches: 8. CDR3 protein: CASGLKGGETQYF. Written as DNA, the CDR3 is TGTGCCAGCGGTTTAAAGGGAGGGGAGACCCAGTACTTC.

The V and J genes are TRBV19 and TRBJ2-1; 9 nucleotides match TRBD2. CDR1 is LNHDA and CDR2 is SQIVND in the germline V gene (reference sequence). This CDR3 region has 16 residues. V gave up 5 bases and J gave up 5 bases; unmatched junction bases: 10. The CDR3 is CASSERRGRGHNEQFF. The CDR3 region has the DNA TGTGCCAGTAGTGAGCGCCGCGGGAGGGGGCACAATGAGCAGTTCTTC.

The V and J genes are TRBV30 and TRBJ1-6; 9 bases line up with TRBD1. Germline V gene lookup returns CDR1 GTSNPN and CDR2 SVGIG (reference sequence). The CDR3 is made up of 16 amino acids. The junction had 7 bases not matched to a gene; V was cut back by 0 bases and J by 7 bases. The CDR3 reads CAWSVRTGARNSPLHF. DNA for the CDR3: TGTGCCTGGAGTGTACGGACAGGGGCGAGGAATTCACCCCTCCACTTT.

V gene TRBV24-1 combines with J gene TRBJ2-3; D ambiguous. Germline CDR1 reads KGHDR; CDR2 reads SFDVKD. The V and J ends lost 4 bases and 4 bases respectively, with 8 bases between them. CDR3 size: 13 residues. CDR3 DNA sequence: TGTGCCACCAGTGAGGTGGCCCCAGATACGCAGTATTTT. It yields the protein CATSEVAPDTQYF.

The rearrangement links TRBV5-1 to TRBJ2-1; 9 nucleotides line up with TRBD1. CDR1 is SGHRS, CDR2 YFSETQ, per germline. With 4 bases clipped from V and 8 bases from J, the junction kept 7 bases outside the gene matches. CDR3 size: 14 residues. CDR3 DNA: TGCGCCAGCAGCCTAGGACAGGGGTTCGATGAGCAGTTCTTC. Amino acid sequence: CASSLGQGFDEQFF. The full variable domain, completed using reference TRBV5-1 and TRBJ2-1, is KAGVTQTPRYLIKTRGQQVTLSCSPISGHRSVSWYQQTPGQGLQFLFEYFSETQRNKGNFPGRFSGRQFSNSRSEMNVSTLELGDSALYLCASSLGQGFDEQFFGPGTRLTVL.

The chain has TRBV5-1 and TRBJ1-1, with D uncertain. With 4 bases removed from V and 1 base from J, the gap between germline ends came to 14 bases. The germline CDR1 and CDR2 sequences are SGHRS and YFSETQ. CDR3 size: 15 residues. The CDR3 DNA reads as TGCGCCAGCAGCCCGGGAGTGGAAAGGAACACTGAAGCTTTCTTT. Translated: CASSPGVERNTEAFF.

The chain recombines TRBV10-3 with TRBJ2-1; D is unresolved. The V end lost 3 bases, the J end lost 9 bases, and 9 bases lay between the germline ends. The germline V gene encodes CDR1 ENHRY and CDR2 SYGVKD. This CDR3 region has 12 residues. The CDR3 spells CAISEVGREQFF. CDR3 in DNA: TGTGCCATCAGTGAAGTAGGACGTGAGCAGTTCTTC.

The gene calls are TRBV5-1 and TRBJ1-4; 10 bases align to TRBD1. V gave up 4 bases and J gave up 7 bases; unmatched junction bases: 7. The CDR3 is made up of 15 amino acids. CDR1 is SGHRS, CDR2 YFSETQ, per germline. CDR3 DNA: TGCGCCAGCAGCCTGGGGGACAGGGGAGTTGAAAAACTGTTTTTT. Encoded protein: CASSLGDRGVEKLFF.

V gene TRBV5-1 combines with J gene TRBJ2-1, with TRBD2 matching 10 bases. CDR3 length equals 17 residues. Losses at the gene ends were 3 bases for V and 1 base for J; bases not matched to a gene: 7. Germline lookup yields CDR1 SGHRS and CDR2 YFSETQ. The CDR3 here is CASSSGLAVPSYNEQFF. The CDR3 region has the DNA TGCGCCAGCAGCTCTGGACTAGCGGTACCGTCCTACAATGAGCAGTTCTTC.